Presented here are 8 T cell receptor beta chains from one specimen sequenced in a study of T cell repertoires in cytomegalovirus infection. Their antigens remain unidentified. Each CDR3 protein is one row after TCRdb ran MiXCR on the reads. Here the sample spans about 110,000 distinct CDR3 sequences, around 29% being singletons. This material consisted of CD8+ T cells from cultured PBMCs, taken from culture after CMV antigen stimulation. These receptors came from a human donor in good health (CMV status not recorded). Some clones in this sample may be carry-over from other donors' samples.

This clonotype was recorded at least ten times. This rearrangement joins TRBV27 to TRBJ1-1; D perhaps matches TRBD1 (6 bases). Germline CDR1 and CDR2: MNHEY and SMNVEV (reference sequence). The CDR3 is 14 amino acids. Trimming left V 5 bases short and J 3 bases short, with 13 bases between. CDR3 protein: CASSNMGQHTEAFF. For the CDR3, the DNA is TGTGCCAGCAGTAACATGGGACAACACACTGAAGCTTTCTTT.

In nucleotides, the CDR3 is TGCGCCAGCAGCCGGGCAGAAGACGGGTGGCAAGAGACCCAGTACTTC. Amino acid sequence: CASSRAEDGWQETQYF. The V and J genes are TRBV4-1 and TRBJ2-5, with unresolved D. The V end lost 4 bases, the J end lost 2 bases, and 17 bases lay between the germline ends. Looked up from germline, CDR1 is MGHRA and CDR2 is YSYEKL. CDR3 size: 16 residues.

This clonotype was counted a few times. The gene calls are TRBV27 and TRBJ2-4; 9 bases fit TRBD1. From germline, CDR1 is MNHEY and CDR2 SMNVEV (reference sequence). The trim removed 2 bases at V and 9 bases at J, leaving 8 bases unmatched. The CDR3 contains 15 residues. CDR3 sequence: CASSLGGTGNSIQYF. As DNA, the CDR3 is TGTGCCAGCAGTTTAGGAGGGACAGGGAATAGCATTCAGTACTTC.

This clonotype was seen more than once but under ten times. The chain employs TRBV19 and TRBJ1-1; TRBD1 agrees at 9 bases. The CDR3 consists of 14 residues. The ends lost 3 bases at V and 5 bases at J; junction bases unmatched: 4. Germline CDR1 is LNHDA and CDR2 is SQIVND (reference sequence). In nucleotides, the CDR3 is TGTGCCAGTAGTATGGACAGGGGTCTGACTGAAGCTTTCTTT. It encodes CASSMDRGLTEAFF.

The chain has TRBV7-9 and TRBJ1-1; 7 bases are a match to TRBD1. Germline loops: CDR1 SEHNR, CDR2 FQNEAQ (reference sequence). The V and J ends lost 3 bases and 1 base, in that order; junction bases with no gene match: 5. The CDR3 sequence is 15 residues long. For the CDR3, the DNA is TGTGCCAGCAGCTTTATGGGACAGCCGAACACTGAAGCTTTCTTT. Protein product: CASSFMGQPNTEAFF.

This chain joins TRBV5-5 and TRBJ2-2; 9 bases map to TRBD1. The CDR3 loop spans 14 amino acids. Germline-derived CDR1 and CDR2 are SGHKS and YYEKEE (reference sequence). J was trimmed by 6 bases and V by 0 bases; bases with no gene match: 0. The CDR3 is CASSLGTGAGELFF. In DNA form, the CDR3 reads TGTGCCAGCAGCTTGGGGACAGGGGCCGGGGAGCTGTTTTTT.

The V and J genes are TRBV4-2 and TRBJ2-1, with D uncertain. Trimming pared 0 bases from V and 4 bases from J, leaving 10 bases between. This CDR3 is built from 15 residues. Germline V gives CDR1 LGHNA, CDR2 YNFKEQ. CDR3 nucleotide sequence: TGTGCCAGCAGCCAAGATGCGACTCAGTACAATGAGCAGTTCTTC. Protein: CASSQDATQYNEQFF.

The J gene is TRBJ2-1, the V gene TRBV6-5; D ambiguous. Per the germline V gene, CDR1 is MNHEY and CDR2 is SVGAGI. V lost 6 bases and J lost 2, with 11 bases in between. This CDR3 comprises 14 residues. This CDR3 reads CASRKLTTYNEQFF. The CDR3 coding sequence is TGTGCCAGCAGAAAACTCACCACCTACAATGAGCAGTTCTTC.